These T cell receptor beta chains were read from a single sample in a study of long-term antiretroviral therapy in people with HIV. Only in-frame clones appear in the TCRdb table, and some are missing; sequencing was by immunoSEQ multiplex PCR. The sample consists of around 20,000 clones, roughly 78% of them appearing once. The sample consisted of unsorted PBMCs, taken at the start of antiretroviral therapy, before treatment. All receptors come from a man aged 18 to 29 with HIV. Both conserved end residues are part of each CDR3. D genes are given only for firm matches. Clone size is not always given. Where it is, it says once, few, many or a class for expanded clones.

d_gene: .
abundance: .
v_gene: TRBV6-5
len: 15
j_gene: TRBJ1-1
CDR3aa: CASSIGGGGIFEAFF

d_gene: .
abundance: .
v_gene: TRBV28
len: 16
j_gene: TRBJ1-1
CDR3aa: CASSQPRGIVNTEAFF

d_gene: .
abundance: .
v_gene: TRBV28
len: 13
j_gene: TRBJ2-7
CDR3aa: CASKLQGGSEQYF

d_gene: .
abundance: .
v_gene: TRBV6-4
len: 14
j_gene: TRBJ2-3
CDR3aa: CASSDNSGTDTQYF

d_gene: .
abundance: .
v_gene: TRBV13
len: 13
j_gene: TRBJ2-2
CDR3aa: CASSPRLAGELFF

d_gene: .
abundance: few
v_gene: TRBV15
len: 14
j_gene: TRBJ1-2
CDR3aa: CATSGPDPGYGYTF

d_gene: .
abundance: .
v_gene: TRBV5-8
len: 15
j_gene: TRBJ2-5
CDR3aa: CASSPWVAPQETQYF

d_gene: .
abundance: .
v_gene: TRBV7-2
len: 18
j_gene: TRBJ2-2
CDR3aa: CASSLTAGLASLTGELFF

d_gene: TRBD2
abundance: few
v_gene: TRBV4-3
len: 15
j_gene: TRBJ2-7
CDR3aa: CASSQEGLAGSEQYF

d_gene: .
abundance: .
v_gene: TRBV5-4
len: 16
j_gene: TRBJ1-4
CDR3aa: CASSLSSSAGREKLFF

d_gene: .
abundance: .
v_gene: TRBV4-3
len: 15
j_gene: TRBJ2-1
CDR3aa: CASMRQLNDYNEQFF

d_gene: .
abundance: few
v_gene: TRBV15
len: 15
j_gene: TRBJ1-5
CDR3aa: CATSREGRVWQPQHF

d_gene: TRBD2
abundance: .
v_gene: TRBV19
len: 16
j_gene: TRBJ2-1
CDR3aa: CASSIRVGAGGREQFF

d_gene: .
abundance: .
v_gene: TRBV27
len: 13
j_gene: TRBJ1-1
CDR3aa: CASSLSPNTEAFF

d_gene: .
abundance: .
v_gene: TRBV2
len: 17
j_gene: TRBJ2-6
CDR3aa: CASSRGPTSSGANVLTF

d_gene: .
abundance: few
v_gene: TRBV7-2
len: 13
j_gene: TRBJ1-5
CDR3aa: CASSSSGIQPQHF

d_gene: .
abundance: .
v_gene: TRBV7-2
len: 14
j_gene: TRBJ2-7
CDR3aa: CASSLFGTPYEQYF

d_gene: .
abundance: few
v_gene: TRBV5-1
len: 16
j_gene: TRBJ2-6
CDR3aa: CASSLAWGPGANVLTF

d_gene: TRBD2
abundance: .
v_gene: TRBV18
len: 17
j_gene: TRBJ2-3
CDR3aa: CASSPPGLAGGPDTQYF

d_gene: .
abundance: medium-sized
v_gene: TRBV7-8
len: 13
j_gene: TRBJ2-1
CDR3aa: CASSLAMNNEQFF

d_gene: TRBD1
abundance: .
v_gene: TRBV11-2
len: 14
j_gene: TRBJ2-7
CDR3aa: CASSHTGDFYEQYF

d_gene: TRBD1
abundance: once
v_gene: TRBV6-5
len: 15
j_gene: TRBJ2-7
CDR3aa: CASRHDRGATYEQYF

d_gene: TRBD1
abundance: .
v_gene: TRBV5-3
len: 15
j_gene: TRBJ1-5
CDR3aa: CASSSRGQSNQPQHF

d_gene: .
abundance: .
v_gene: TRBV27
len: 14
j_gene: TRBJ2-7
CDR3aa: CASSSSIGPYEQYF

d_gene: .
abundance: once
v_gene: TRBV5-1
len: 15
j_gene: TRBJ2-3
CDR3aa: CASSPRGGGSDTQYF

d_gene: .
abundance: once
v_gene: TRBV10-2
len: 12
j_gene: TRBJ1-5
CDR3aa: CASSYSNQPQHF

d_gene: .
abundance: few
v_gene: TRBV19
len: 14
j_gene: TRBJ2-7
CDR3aa: CASSIGAGSYEQYF

d_gene: TRBD2
abundance: medium-sized
v_gene: TRBV6-5
len: 15
j_gene: TRBJ2-7
CDR3aa: CASSYGSGSKYEQYF

d_gene: .
abundance: .
v_gene: TRBV10-3
len: 15
j_gene: TRBJ2-7
CDR3aa: CAISESTGIWYEQYF

d_gene: TRBD1
abundance: .
v_gene: TRBV7-8
len: 14
j_gene: TRBJ1-1
CDR3aa: CASSLSSGGTEAFF

d_gene: .
abundance: few
v_gene: TRBV4-3
len: 15
j_gene: TRBJ2-5
CDR3aa: CASSQGWDSQETQYF

d_gene: TRBD1
abundance: .
v_gene: TRBV29-1
len: 13
j_gene: TRBJ1-4
CDR3aa: CSVNRGDGEKLFF

d_gene: .
abundance: .
v_gene: TRBV19
len: 13
j_gene: TRBJ2-1
CDR3aa: CASKPTRENEQFF

d_gene: TRBD1
abundance: once
v_gene: TRBV19
len: 17
j_gene: TRBJ2-5
CDR3aa: CASSTGTGRYFLETQYF

d_gene: .
abundance: once
v_gene: TRBV6-6
len: 14
j_gene: TRBJ1-4
CDR3aa: CASSYSGVGEKLFF

d_gene: .
abundance: .
v_gene: TRBV18
len: 14
j_gene: TRBJ2-1
CDR3aa: CASRMESSYNEQFF

d_gene: .
abundance: hyperexpanded
v_gene: TRBV28
len: 14
j_gene: TRBJ2-7
CDR3aa: CASSLASLGVGQYF

d_gene: TRBD1
abundance: .
v_gene: TRBV7-2
len: 14
j_gene: TRBJ2-3
CDR3aa: CASSLGTGGDTQYF

d_gene: .
abundance: .
v_gene: TRBV29-1
len: 11
j_gene: TRBJ1-1
CDR3aa: CSGTTNTEAFF

d_gene: TRBD2
abundance: .
v_gene: TRBV5-6
len: 18
j_gene: TRBJ2-7
CDR3aa: CASSPLGGTSGSYYEQYF

d_gene: .
abundance: few
v_gene: TRBV7-2
len: 15
j_gene: TRBJ1-1
CDR3aa: CASSSRQSSNTEAFF

d_gene: .
abundance: .
v_gene: TRBV6-6
len: 11
j_gene: TRBJ2-1
CDR3aa: CASNGRNEQFF

d_gene: .
abundance: once
v_gene: TRBV7-9
len: 14
j_gene: TRBJ2-1
CDR3aa: CASSQGRGNDEQFF

d_gene: TRBD1
abundance: .
v_gene: TRBV6-5
len: 15
j_gene: TRBJ1-3
CDR3aa: CASQLTGGIGNTIYF

d_gene: .
abundance: .
v_gene: TRBV7-6
len: 14
j_gene: TRBJ2-5
CDR3aa: CASSSQRFQETQYF

d_gene: .
abundance: .
v_gene: TRBV6-5
len: 12
j_gene: TRBJ2-1
CDR3aa: CASLGSNNEQFF

d_gene: .
abundance: .
v_gene: TRBV27
len: 15
j_gene: TRBJ1-5
CDR3aa: CASSLGRLSNQPQHF

d_gene: .
abundance: .
v_gene: TRBV27
len: 13
j_gene: TRBJ1-1
CDR3aa: CASSYYEGLEAFF

d_gene: TRBD2
abundance: .
v_gene: TRBV18
len: 16
j_gene: TRBJ2-1
CDR3aa: CASSPRSSGVNNEQFF

d_gene: TRBD2
abundance: .
v_gene: TRBV5-1
len: 16
j_gene: TRBJ2-1
CDR3aa: CASNRGGRLSYNEQFF

d_gene: .
abundance: .
v_gene: TRBV6-6
len: 13
j_gene: TRBJ2-7
CDR3aa: CASGQGTPYEQYF

d_gene: TRBD1
abundance: few
v_gene: TRBV13
len: 15
j_gene: TRBJ2-7
CDR3aa: CASSSRGQGRIEQYF

d_gene: .
abundance: .
v_gene: TRBV6-5
len: 13
j_gene: TRBJ1-1
CDR3aa: CASSYARYTEAFF

d_gene: TRBD1
abundance: .
v_gene: TRBV7-8
len: 16
j_gene: TRBJ2-7
CDR3aa: CASTSWLGQASYEQYF

d_gene: .
abundance: .
v_gene: TRBV28
len: 12
j_gene: TRBJ2-7
CDR3aa: CASSTGVYEQYF